The 15 T cell receptor beta chains listed next were all sequenced from one sample in a study of cytomegalovirus exposure and HLA in healthy donors. Clones were read by immunoSEQ multiplex PCR, and TCRdb kept only the in-frame ones, dropping some. The table lists about 130,000 clones, 90% of them singletons. Sequencing was carried out using PBMCs. These receptors were obtained from a woman between 25 and 40 years old in good health and CMV-seropositive.

The V call is TRBV5-1, the J call TRBJ2-2; a possible D gene is TRBD2 (7 bases). The CDR3 has 16 amino acids. CDR1 and CDR2 from the germline V gene are SGHRS and YFSETQ. Between the trimmed V and J ends, which lost 3 bases and 0 bases, there was a span of 12 bases. CDR3 in amino acids: CASSSDSGTNTGELFF. In DNA form, the CDR3 reads TGCGCCAGCAGCTCGGACAGCGGGACGAACACCGGGGAGCTGTTTTTT.

The V and J genes are TRBV28 and TRBJ2-7; D possibly corresponds to TRBD2 (6 bases). This CDR3 is built from 17 residues. Germline CDR1 is MDHEN and CDR2 is SYDVKM. Trimming cost V 7 bases and J 3 bases, with 25 bases left between them. Written as DNA, the CDR3 is TGTGCCAGCACCCTCTCGCCCTGGGGGACTTCAAACTACGAGCAGTACTTC. Translated, it gives CASTLSPWGTSNYEQYF.

The V call is TRBV29-1, the J call TRBJ2-5, with 13 bases fitting TRBD2. J lost 4 bases, V lost 4 bases, and 6 bases had no gene match. Per the germline V gene, CDR1 is SQVTM and CDR2 is ANQGSEA. This CDR3 is built from 15 residues. CDR3 residues: CSVGTSGSIGETQYF. The CDR3 DNA reads as TGCAGCGTTGGGACTAGCGGGAGTATCGGAGAGACCCAGTACTTC.

This clone was observed a handful of times. J is TRBJ2-7 and V is TRBV7-9; 8 bases fit TRBD2. The trim removed 8 bases at V and 5 bases at J, leaving 5 bases unmatched. Germline loops: CDR1 SEHNR, CDR2 FQNEAQ (reference sequence). The CDR3 is 12 amino acids. The DNA for the CDR3 is TGTGCCAGCGCGGGACTAGATAACGAGCAGTACTTC. It codes for CASAGLDNEQYF.

This chain links TRBV11-2 with TRBJ2-5; D uncertain. The CDR3 sequence is 16 residues long. V was pared by 2 bases and J by 2 bases, with 15 bases between. Germline loops: CDR1 SGHAT, CDR2 FQNNGV. CDR3 in DNA: TGTGCCAGCAGCTTAAATTTCCCTGACGGGCAAGAGACCCAGTACTTC. Amino acids: CASSLNFPDGQETQYF.

This rearrangement joins TRBV10-1 to TRBJ2-1; D may be TRBD1 (5 bases). CDR3 length equals 12 residues. V lost 2 bases to trimming and J lost 9 bases, with 8 bases between them. Germline values: CDR1 WNHNN, CDR2 SYGVQD (reference sequence). The CDR3 nucleotides read TGCGCCAGCAGTGAGAGGGGAACTGAGCAGTTCTTC. Amino acids: CASSERGTEQFF.

The sample holds one count of this clone. The chain recombines TRBV5-5 with TRBJ2-7; possibly TRBD1 for D (6 bases). CDR3 length equals 13 residues. CDR1 is SGHKS and CDR2 is YYEKEE in the germline V gene (reference sequence). Trimming pared 4 bases from V and 4 bases from J, leaving 12 bases between. The CDR3 DNA follows: TGTGCCAGCAGCCTAACAGGGCCGTACGAGCAGTACTTC. It is translated as CASSLTGPYEQYF.

The genes are TRBV28 and TRBJ1-2, with 7 positions matching TRBD1. CDR1 is MDHEN, CDR2 SYDVKM, per germline. The CDR3 has 15 residues. V lost 5 bases, J lost 4 bases, and 10 bases stayed unmatched. CDR3 amino acids: CASSVPPGTAYGYTF. DNA of the CDR3: TGTGCCAGCAGTGTCCCACCCGGGACAGCCTATGGCTACACCTTC.

V usage is TRBV5-1 and J usage is TRBJ2-7; 9 nucleotides align to TRBD2. This CDR3 comprises 14 residues. In germline, CDR1 is SGHRS, CDR2 YFSETQ. Trimming cost V 7 bases and J 2 bases; bases outside gene matches: 7. In DNA, the CDR3 is TGCGCCAGCGGACGGACTAGCGCTACCTACGAGCAGTACTTC. This codes for CASGRTSATYEQYF. Using reference TRBV5-1 and TRBJ2-7 for the parts outside the CDR3, the full variable domain is KAGVTQTPRYLIKTRGQQVTLSCSPISGHRSVSWYQQTPGQGLQFLFEYFSETQRNKGNFPGRFSGRQFSNSRSEMNVSTLELGDSALYLCASGRTSATYEQYFGPGTRLTVT.

Only a few counts were recorded for this clone. V usage is TRBV28 and J usage is TRBJ1-2, with TRBD1 matching 9 bases. The CDR3 sequence is 17 residues long. Losses at the gene ends were 5 bases for V and 5 bases for J; bases not matched to a gene: 15. Germline V gives CDR1 MDHEN, CDR2 SYDVKM. Here the CDR3 reads CASSRDRTGVDSYGYTF. CDR3 DNA sequence: TGTGCCAGCAGTCGGGATCGGACAGGGGTAGATTCGTATGGCTACACCTTC.

V and J are TRBV28 and TRBJ2-5, with TRBD2 identical over 7 bases. Trimming at V came to 3 bases and at J to 1 base, leaving 5 bases not matched to a gene. The CDR3 is made up of 15 amino acids. CDR1 and CDR2 (germline): MDHEN, SYDVKM. The CDR3 DNA follows: TGTGCCAGCAGTTTCCGTGGGGGGGTCCAAGAGACCCAGTACTTC. Residues: CASSFRGGVQETQYF.

The chain combines TRBV5-1 with TRBJ2-3; 8 nucleotides align to TRBD1. The CDR3 has 16 amino acids. Germline V CDR1 and CDR2: SGHRS, YFSETQ. With 3 bases clipped from V and 1 base from J, the junction kept 7 bases outside the gene matches. The DNA for the CDR3 is TGCGCCAGCAGCTGGAATGGACAGGGAGGCACAGATACGCAGTATTTT. This translates into CASSWNGQGGTDTQYF.

V is TRBV29-1 and J is TRBJ2-4, with D possibly being TRBD2 (6 bases). From germline, CDR1 is SQVTM and CDR2 ANQGSEA. V was pared by 6 bases and J by 0 bases, with 15 bases between. The length of the CDR3 is 15 residues. The CDR3 coding sequence is TGCAGCGTCAAGGCAGGGACTTTAGCCAAAAACATTCAGTACTTC. Translating it yields CSVKAGTLAKNIQYF.

The chain recombines TRBV11-2 with TRBJ2-5; D might be TRBD2 (5 bases). Per the germline V gene, CDR1 is SGHAT and CDR2 is FQNNGV. There are 17 residues in the CDR3. Trimming removed 1 base from V and 0 bases from J, with 15 bases in between. The CDR3: CASSLGSSGWDQETQYF. CDR3 in DNA: TGTGCCAGCAGCTTAGGGAGTTCGGGGTGGGACCAAGAGACCCAGTACTTC.

The chain has TRBV5-6 and TRBJ1-4; D remains ambiguous. The length of the CDR3 is 13 residues. Trimming took 1 base from V and 13 from J, leaving 14 bases between them. Germline CDR1 is SGHDT and CDR2 is YYEEEE. CDR3: CASSLNRVEVLFF. CDR3 nucleotide sequence: TGTGCCAGCAGCTTGAACCGCGTCGAAGTACTGTTTTTT.